The sequence of this TCR beta chain was determined in a study of control samples from healthy donors and cancer patients. TCRdb keeps only in-frame clones here, not all; method: immunoSEQ multiplex PCR. Of about 110,000 clones in the sample, approximately 87% were seen once. Deletions cut 0 bases from V and 5 bases from J, with 11 bases between. CDR1 is SGHRS and CDR2 is YFSETQ in the germline V gene. The CDR3 extends over 14 amino acids. The sample holds a few counts of this clone. V is TRBV5-1 and J is TRBJ1-1, with D possibly TRBD1 on 6 matching bases. The material sequenced was PBMCs. The sequence was obtained from a woman aged 55 to 70 with lung cancer. CDR3 protein: CASSLEAGVTEAFF. In nucleotides, the CDR3 is TGCGCCAGCAGCTTGGAGGCAGGGGTTACTGAAGCTTTCTTT. The variable domain in full, completed from reference TRBV5-1 and TRBJ1-1, reads KAGVTQTPRYLIKTRGQQVTLSCSPISGHRSVSWYQQTPGQGLQFLFEYFSETQRNKGNFPGRFSGRQFSNSRSEMNVSTLELGDSALYLCASSLEAGVTEAFFGQGTRLTVV.